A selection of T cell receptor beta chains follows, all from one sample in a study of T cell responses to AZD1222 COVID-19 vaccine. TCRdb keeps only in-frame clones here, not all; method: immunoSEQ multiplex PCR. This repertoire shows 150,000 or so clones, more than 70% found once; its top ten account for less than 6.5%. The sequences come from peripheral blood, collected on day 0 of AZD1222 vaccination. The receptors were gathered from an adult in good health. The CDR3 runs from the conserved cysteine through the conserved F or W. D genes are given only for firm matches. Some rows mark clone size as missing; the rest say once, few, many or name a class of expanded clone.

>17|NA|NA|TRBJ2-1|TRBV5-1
TGCGCCAGCAGCTTGTTACGGGACGGGGGTCCCTACAATGAGCAGTTCTTC
CASSLLRDGGPYNEQFF
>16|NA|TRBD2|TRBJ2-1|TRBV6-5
TGTGCCAGCAGTTCAAGGACTAGCGGAGCTTCCAATGAGCAGTTCTTC
CASSSRTSGASNEQFF
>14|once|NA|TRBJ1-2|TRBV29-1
TGCAGCGTTGAATCAAGGGGGGAGCCCTATGGCTACACCTTC
CSVESRGEPYGYTF
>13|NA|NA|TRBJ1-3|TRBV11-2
TGTGCCAGCAGCAGCTCTGGCTGGAACACCATATATTTT
CASSSSGWNTIYF
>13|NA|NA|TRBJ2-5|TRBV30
TGTGCCTGGGGTCCCGCGACCGACGCAGCCCAGTACTTC
CAWGPATDAAQYF
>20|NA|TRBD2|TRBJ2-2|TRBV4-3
TGCGCCAGCAGCCAAAACCTCCTAGCGGGGGGGCACGGGGACACCGGGGAGCTGTTTTTT
CASSQNLLAGGHGDTGELFF
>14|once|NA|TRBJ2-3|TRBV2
TGTGCCAGCAGTGAAGCGGGAGAACCAGATACGCAGTATTTT
CASSEAGEPDTQYF
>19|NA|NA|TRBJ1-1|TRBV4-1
TGCGCCAGCAGCCAATTTATAATTCGACGAGCAGGGGTGAACACTGAAGCTTTCTTT
CASSQFIIRRAGVNTEAFF
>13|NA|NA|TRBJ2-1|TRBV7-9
TGTGCCAGCAGCTGGGGACTGGGAGAGGAGCAGTTCTTC
CASSWGLGEEQFF
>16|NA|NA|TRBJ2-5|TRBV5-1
TGCGCCAGCAGCTTGGTGATTGACGGGTACCAAGAGACCCAGTACTTC
CASSLVIDGYQETQYF
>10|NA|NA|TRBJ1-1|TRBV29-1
TGCAGCGTAGAGAACACTGAAGCTTTCTTT
CSVENTEAFF
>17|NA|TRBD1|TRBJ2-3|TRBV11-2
TGTGCCAGCAGCTTATTAAGACAGGGTAGAGCCACAGATACGCAGTATTTT
CASSLLRQGRATDTQYF
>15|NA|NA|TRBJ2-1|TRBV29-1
TGCAGCGTTGAAATCTTGCTGAAGTCCTACAATGAGCAGTTCTTC
CSVEILLKSYNEQFF
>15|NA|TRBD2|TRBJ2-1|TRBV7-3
TGTGCCAGCAGCCCACCGGGACTAGGTTATAATGAGCAGTTCTTC
CASSPPGLGYNEQFF
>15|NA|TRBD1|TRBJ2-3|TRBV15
TGTGCCACCAGCAGTGGACAGGCCCTCACAGATACGCAGTATTTT
CATSSGQALTDTQYF
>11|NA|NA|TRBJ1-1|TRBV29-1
TGCAGCGTTGAACAGAACACTGAAGCTTTCTTT
CSVEQNTEAFF
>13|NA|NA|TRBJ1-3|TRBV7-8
TGTGCCAGCAGCCCCCTCACGGGAAACACCATATATTTT
CASSPLTGNTIYF
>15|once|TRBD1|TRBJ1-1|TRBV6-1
TGTGCCAGCAGTGAAGAGGGACAGGGTATAACTGAAGCTTTCTTT
CASSEEGQGITEAFF
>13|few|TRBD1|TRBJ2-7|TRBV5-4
TGTGCCAGCAGCTCGCCGACAGGGGTTGAGCAGTACTTC
CASSSPTGVEQYF
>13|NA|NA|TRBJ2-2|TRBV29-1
TGCAGCGGACGGGCCTCGAACACCGGGGAGCTGTTTTTT
CSGRASNTGELFF
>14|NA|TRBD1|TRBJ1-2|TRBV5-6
TGTGCCAGCAGCCCCAAGACAGGGAACTATGGCTACACCTTC
CASSPKTGNYGYTF
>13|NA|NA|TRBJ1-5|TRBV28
TGTGCCAGCAGCGCCTCGGGCAATCAGCCCCAGCATTTT
CASSASGNQPQHF
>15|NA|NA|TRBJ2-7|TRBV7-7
TGTGCCAGCAGCTTAGAGGCCGGGCCTTACTACGAGCAGTACTTC
CASSLEAGPYYEQYF
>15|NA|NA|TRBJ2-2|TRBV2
TGTGCCAGCGGCGTAGACAGGTTGAACACCGGGGAGCTGTTTTTT
CASGVDRLNTGELFF
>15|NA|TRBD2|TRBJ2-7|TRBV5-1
TGCGCCAGCACCTTCGCTGGGACTAGCGGGAACGAGCAGTACTTC
CASTFAGTSGNEQYF
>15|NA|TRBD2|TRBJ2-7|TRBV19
TGTGCCAGTAGTATAGTTAGCGGGGCCTCCTACGAGCAGTACTTC
CASSIVSGASYEQYF
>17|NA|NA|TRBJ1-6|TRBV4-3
TGCGCCAGCAGCCAGGGCCGACAGGACGTATCTAATTCACCCCTCCACTTT
CASSQGRQDVSNSPLHF
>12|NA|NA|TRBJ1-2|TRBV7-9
TGTGCCACCGACCCGGTGGACTATGGCTACACCTTC
CATDPVDYGYTF
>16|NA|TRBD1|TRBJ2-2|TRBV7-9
TGTGCCAGCAGCTTCAGACAGGGGACGGACACCGGGGAGCTGTTTTTT
CASSFRQGTDTGELFF
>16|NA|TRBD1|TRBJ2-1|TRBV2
TGTGCCAGCAGTGAACTGGCAGGGGGAAAATACAATGAGCAGTTCTTC
CASSELAGGKYNEQFF
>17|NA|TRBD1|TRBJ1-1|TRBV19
TGTGCCAGTAGAATAAACCGGGACAGGGGTTTGGGGACTGAAGCTTTCTTT
CASRINRDRGLGTEAFF
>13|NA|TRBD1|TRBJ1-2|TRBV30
TGTGCCTGGAGTAGGGACAGCGTCTATGGCTACACCTTC
CAWSRDSVYGYTF
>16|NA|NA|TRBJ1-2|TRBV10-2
TGCGCCAGCAGTGAGTCCCTCTCAAGGGGGGGCTATGGCTACACCTTC
CASSESLSRGGYGYTF
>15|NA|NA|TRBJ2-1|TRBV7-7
TGTGCCAGCAGCTTAGGGAGGGCCAACTACAATGAGCAGTTCTTC
CASSLGRANYNEQFF
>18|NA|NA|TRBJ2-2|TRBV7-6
TGTGCCAGCAGCCACTACCTTCGGGGGACAACGAACACCGGGGAGCTGTTTTTT
CASSHYLRGTTNTGELFF
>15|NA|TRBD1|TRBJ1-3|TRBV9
TGTGCCAGCAGCGCCAGACAGGGGGCTGGAAACACCATATATTTT
CASSARQGAGNTIYF
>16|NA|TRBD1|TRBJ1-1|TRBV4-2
TGTGCCAGCAGCCCCAGAGAGGACAGGGTGGACACTGAAGCTTTCTTT
CASSPREDRVDTEAFF
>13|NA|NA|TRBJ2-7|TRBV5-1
TGCGCCAGCAGCTTGGAGCCGGGCTACGAGCAGTACTTC
CASSLEPGYEQYF
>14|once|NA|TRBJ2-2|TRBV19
TGTGCCAGTAGTATAGGCGAAAGGGTCGGGGAGCTGTTTTTT
CASSIGERVGELFF
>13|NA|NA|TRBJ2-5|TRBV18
TGTGCCAGCCGATTACCATCCCAAGAGACCCAGTACTTC
CASRLPSQETQYF
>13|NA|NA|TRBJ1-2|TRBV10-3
TGTGCCATCAGTCGTGACCGAGACTATGGCTACACCTTC
CAISRDRDYGYTF
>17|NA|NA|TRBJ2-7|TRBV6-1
TGTGCCAGCAGTGCCCCCCCGACTAGTCACGTAAACTACGAGCAGTACTTC
CASSAPPTSHVNYEQYF
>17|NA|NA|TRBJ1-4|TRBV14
TGTGCCAGCAGCCAAGATAGGGCCGGGGCAACTAATGAAAAACTGTTTTTT
CASSQDRAGATNEKLFF
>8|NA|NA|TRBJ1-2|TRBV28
TGTGCCAGCGGTGGCTACACCTTC
CASGGYTF
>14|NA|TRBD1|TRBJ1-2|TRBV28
TGTGCCAGCAGCCCCTCAGGGGGTAACTATGGCTACACCTTC
CASSPSGGNYGYTF
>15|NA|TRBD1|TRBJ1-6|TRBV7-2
TGTGCCAGCAGCTCCAATCAGGGGGGGAATTCACCCCTCCACTTT
CASSSNQGGNSPLHF
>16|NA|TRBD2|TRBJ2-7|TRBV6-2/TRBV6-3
TGTGCCAGCAGTTACTCGAGGCGGGGGGGCTTCTACGAGCAGTACTTC
CASSYSRRGGFYEQYF
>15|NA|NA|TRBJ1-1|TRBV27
TGTGCCAGCAGTTTAAGCCCGGGTATGAACACTGAAGCTTTCTTT
CASSLSPGMNTEAFF
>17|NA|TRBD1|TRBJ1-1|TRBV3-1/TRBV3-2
TGTGCCAGCAGCTCATCTAAAGGACAGGGTAGCAACACTGAAGCTTTCTTT
CASSSSKGQGSNTEAFF
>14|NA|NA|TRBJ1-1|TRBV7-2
TGTGCCAGCAGCGCGGGACGGCCGAACACTGAAGCTTTCTTT
CASSAGRPNTEAFF
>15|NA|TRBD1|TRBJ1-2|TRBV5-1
TGCGCCAGCAGCTTGGATTGGACAGGGACAAATGGCTACACCTTC
CASSLDWTGTNGYTF
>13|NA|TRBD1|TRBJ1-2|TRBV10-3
TGTGCCATCAGTGAGGGACAGGCCTATGGCTACACCTTC
CAISEGQAYGYTF
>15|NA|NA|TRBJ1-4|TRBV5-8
TGTGCCAGCAGCTTGGGAACAGTGGGGGGTGAAAAACTGTTTTTT
CASSLGTVGGEKLFF